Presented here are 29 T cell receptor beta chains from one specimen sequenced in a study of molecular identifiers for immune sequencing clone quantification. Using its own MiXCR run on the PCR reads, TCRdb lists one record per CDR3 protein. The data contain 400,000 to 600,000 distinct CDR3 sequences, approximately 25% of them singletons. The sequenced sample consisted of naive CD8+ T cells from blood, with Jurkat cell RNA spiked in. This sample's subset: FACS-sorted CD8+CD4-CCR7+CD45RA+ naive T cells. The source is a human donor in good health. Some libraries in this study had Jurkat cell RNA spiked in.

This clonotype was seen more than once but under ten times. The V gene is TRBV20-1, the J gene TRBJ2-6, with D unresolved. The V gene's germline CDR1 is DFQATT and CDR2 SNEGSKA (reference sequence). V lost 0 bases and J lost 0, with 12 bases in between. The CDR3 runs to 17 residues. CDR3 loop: CSARDPDTFSGANVLTF. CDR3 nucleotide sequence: TGCAGTGCTAGAGATCCCGACACTTTCTCTGGGGCCAACGTCCTGACTTTC.

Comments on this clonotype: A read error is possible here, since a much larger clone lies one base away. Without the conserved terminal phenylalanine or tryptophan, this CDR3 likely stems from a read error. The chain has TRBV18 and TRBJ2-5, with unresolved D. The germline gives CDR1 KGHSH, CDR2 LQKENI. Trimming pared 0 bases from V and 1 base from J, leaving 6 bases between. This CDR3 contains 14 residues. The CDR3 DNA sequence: TGTGCCAGCTCACCACCGGGCAGCCAAGAGACCCAGTACCTC. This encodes CASSPPGSQETQYL.

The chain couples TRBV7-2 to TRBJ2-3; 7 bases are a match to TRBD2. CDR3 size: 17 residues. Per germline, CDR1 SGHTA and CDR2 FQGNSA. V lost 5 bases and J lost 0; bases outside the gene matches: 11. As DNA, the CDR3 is TGTGCCAGCAGCATGGGACGAGCGGGAACTAGCACAGATACGCAGTATTTT. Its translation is CASSMGRAGTSTDTQYF.

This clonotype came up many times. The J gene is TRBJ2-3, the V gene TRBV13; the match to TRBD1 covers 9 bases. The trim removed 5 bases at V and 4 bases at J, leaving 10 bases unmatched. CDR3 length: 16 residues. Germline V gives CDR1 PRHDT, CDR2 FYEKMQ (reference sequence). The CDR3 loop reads CASSPGQGEGADTQYF. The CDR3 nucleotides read TGTGCCAGCAGCCCGGGACAGGGAGAGGGGGCAGATACGCAGTATTTT.

CDR3 sequence reads: CASSHPGLNYDRQYF. The CDR3 DNA follows: TGCGCCAGCAGCCACCCGGGACTGAACTACGATCGGCAGTACTTC. The chain has TRBV4-3 and TRBJ2-7, with a weak D call TRBD2 (6 bases). CDR3 length: 15 amino acids. Germline V gene sequence: CDR1 LGHNA, CDR2 YSLEER. Between the trimmed V and J ends, which lost 3 bases and 9 bases, there was a span of 21 bases.

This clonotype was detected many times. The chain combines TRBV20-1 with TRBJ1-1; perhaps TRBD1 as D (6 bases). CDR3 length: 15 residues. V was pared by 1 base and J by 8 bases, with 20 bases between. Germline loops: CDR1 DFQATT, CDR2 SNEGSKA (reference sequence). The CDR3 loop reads CSARGEDSVVSEAFF. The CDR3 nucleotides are TGCAGTGCTAGAGGGGAGGACAGCGTGGTATCGGAAGCTTTCTTT.

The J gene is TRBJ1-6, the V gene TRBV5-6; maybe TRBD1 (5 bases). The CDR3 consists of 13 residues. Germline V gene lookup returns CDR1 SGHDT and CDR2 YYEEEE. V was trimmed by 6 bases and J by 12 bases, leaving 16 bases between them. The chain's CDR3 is CASTAGTGLPLHF. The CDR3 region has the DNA TGTGCCAGCACCGCCGGGACGGGGTTACCCCTCCACTTT.

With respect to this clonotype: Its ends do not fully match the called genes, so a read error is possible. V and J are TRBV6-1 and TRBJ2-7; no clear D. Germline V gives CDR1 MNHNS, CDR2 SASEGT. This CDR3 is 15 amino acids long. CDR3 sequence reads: CASSEASSGSEERYF. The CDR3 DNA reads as TGTGCCAGCAGTGAAGCGTCTTCGGGCTCAGAGGAGCGGTACTTC.

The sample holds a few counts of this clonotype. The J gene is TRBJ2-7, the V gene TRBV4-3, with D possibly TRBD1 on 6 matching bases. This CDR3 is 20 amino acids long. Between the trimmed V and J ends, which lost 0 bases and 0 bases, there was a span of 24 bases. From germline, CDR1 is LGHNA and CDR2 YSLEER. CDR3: CASSQEVAPPGALYSYEQYF. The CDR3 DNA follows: TGCGCCAGCAGCCAAGAAGTCGCCCCCCCAGGGGCCCTCTACTCCTACGAGCAGTACTTC.

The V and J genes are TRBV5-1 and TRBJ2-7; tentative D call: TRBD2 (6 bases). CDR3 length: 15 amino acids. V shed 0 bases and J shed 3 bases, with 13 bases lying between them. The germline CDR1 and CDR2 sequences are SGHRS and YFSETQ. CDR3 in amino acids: CASSLGLEFLYEQYF. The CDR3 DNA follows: TGCGCCAGCAGCTTGGGACTAGAATTTCTCTACGAGCAGTACTTC.

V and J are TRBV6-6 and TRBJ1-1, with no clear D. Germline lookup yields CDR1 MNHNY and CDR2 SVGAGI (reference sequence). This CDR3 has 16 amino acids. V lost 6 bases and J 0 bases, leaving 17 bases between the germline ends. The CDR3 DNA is TGTGCCAGCAGACCCGCCTGGGATGGCATGAACACTGAAGCTTTCTTT. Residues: CASRPAWDGMNTEAFF.

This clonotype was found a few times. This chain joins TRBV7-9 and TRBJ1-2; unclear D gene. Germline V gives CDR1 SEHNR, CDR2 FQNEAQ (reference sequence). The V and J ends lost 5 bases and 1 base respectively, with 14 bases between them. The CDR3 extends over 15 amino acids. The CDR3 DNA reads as TGTGCCAGCAGCCCCCGTTGGATCGATAACTATGGCTACACCTTC. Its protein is CASSPRWIDNYGYTF.

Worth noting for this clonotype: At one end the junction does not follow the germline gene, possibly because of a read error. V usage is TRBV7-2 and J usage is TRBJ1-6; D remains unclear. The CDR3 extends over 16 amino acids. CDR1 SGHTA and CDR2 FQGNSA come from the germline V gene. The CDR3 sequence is CAGSLVGKEINSPLHF. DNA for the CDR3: TGTGCCGGCAGCTTAGTTGGTAAAGAGATTAATTCACCCCTCCACTTT.

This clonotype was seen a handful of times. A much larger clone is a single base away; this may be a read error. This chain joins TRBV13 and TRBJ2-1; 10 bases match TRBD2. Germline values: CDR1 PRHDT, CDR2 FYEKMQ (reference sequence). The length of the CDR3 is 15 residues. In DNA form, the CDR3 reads TGTGCCGGCAGCCTGGAGCGGGAGGGCCGGGGTGAGCAGTTCTTC. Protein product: CAGSLEREGRGEQFF.

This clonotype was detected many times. Here the CDR3 DNA reads TGTGCCAGCAGCCCTAAGGACAGGGAGAGAGAGACCCAGTACTTC. As protein: CASSPKDRERETQYF. The chain joins TRBV7-9 to TRBJ2-5; 8 bases match TRBD1. The V and J ends lost 5 bases and 4 bases, in that order; junction bases with no gene match: 9. Germline V gene sequence: CDR1 SEHNR, CDR2 FQNEAQ (reference sequence). This CDR3 has 15 residues.

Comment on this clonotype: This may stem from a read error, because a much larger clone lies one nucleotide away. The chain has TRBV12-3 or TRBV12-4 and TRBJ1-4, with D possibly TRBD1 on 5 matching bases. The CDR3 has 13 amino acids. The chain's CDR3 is CASSLEDTETLFF. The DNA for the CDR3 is TGTGCCAGCAGTTTAGAGGACACAGAAACACTGTTTTTT.

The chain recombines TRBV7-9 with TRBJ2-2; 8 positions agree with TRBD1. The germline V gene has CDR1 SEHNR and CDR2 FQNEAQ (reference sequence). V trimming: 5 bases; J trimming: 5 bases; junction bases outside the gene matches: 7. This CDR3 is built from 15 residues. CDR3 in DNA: TGTGCCAGCAGCCCAGGGGGCGCCGAGACCGGGGAGCTGTTTTTT. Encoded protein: CASSPGGAETGELFF.

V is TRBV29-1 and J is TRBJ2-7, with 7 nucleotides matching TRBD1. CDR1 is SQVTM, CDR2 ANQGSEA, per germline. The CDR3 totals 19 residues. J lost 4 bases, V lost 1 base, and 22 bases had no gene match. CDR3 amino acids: CSVEGTLSHTGEFVYEQYF. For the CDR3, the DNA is TGCAGCGTTGAAGGGACCCTGAGCCATACAGGGGAATTTGTTTACGAGCAGTACTTC.

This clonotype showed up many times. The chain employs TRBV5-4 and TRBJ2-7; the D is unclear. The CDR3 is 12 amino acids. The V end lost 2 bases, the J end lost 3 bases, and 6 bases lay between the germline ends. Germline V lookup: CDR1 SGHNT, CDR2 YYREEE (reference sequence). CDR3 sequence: CASSFNSYEQYF. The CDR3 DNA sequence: TGTGCCAGCAGCTTTAACAGCTACGAGCAGTACTTC.

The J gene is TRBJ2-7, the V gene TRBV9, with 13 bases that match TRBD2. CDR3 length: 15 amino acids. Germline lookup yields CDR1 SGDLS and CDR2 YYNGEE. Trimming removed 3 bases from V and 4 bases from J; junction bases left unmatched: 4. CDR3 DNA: TGTGCCAGCAGCGCCGTGACTAGCGGGAGGTACGAGCAGTACTTC. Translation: CASSAVTSGRYEQYF.

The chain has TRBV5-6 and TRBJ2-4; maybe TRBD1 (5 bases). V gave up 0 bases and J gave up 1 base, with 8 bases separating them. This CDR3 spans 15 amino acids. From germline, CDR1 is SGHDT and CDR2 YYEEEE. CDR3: CASSLGSGAKNIQYF. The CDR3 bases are TGTGCCAGCAGCTTGGGGTCAGGGGCCAAAAACATTCAGTACTTC. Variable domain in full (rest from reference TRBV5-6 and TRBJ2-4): DAGVTQSPTHLIKTRGQQVTLRCSPKSGHDTVSWYQQALGQGPQFIFQYYEEEERQRGNFPDRFSGHQFPNYSSELNVNALLLGDSALYLCASSLGSGAKNIQYFGAGTRLSVL.

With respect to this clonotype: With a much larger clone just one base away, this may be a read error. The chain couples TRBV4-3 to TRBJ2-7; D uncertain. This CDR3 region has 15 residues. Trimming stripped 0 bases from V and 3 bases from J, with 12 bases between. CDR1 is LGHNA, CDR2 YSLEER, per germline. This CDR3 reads CASSQDWPERYEQYF. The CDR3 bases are TGCGCCAGCAGCCAAGATTGGCCGGAGCGCTACGAGCAGTACTTC.

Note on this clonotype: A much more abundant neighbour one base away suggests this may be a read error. The CDR3 loop is CASSPSGAQEQYF. The CDR3 nucleotides are TGTGCCAGCAGCCCAAGCGGGGCCCAGGAGCAGTACTTC. J is TRBJ2-7 and V is TRBV12-3 or TRBV12-4; the match to TRBD2 covers 7 bases. Trimming at V came to 6 bases and at J to 7 bases, leaving 9 bases not matched to a gene. This CDR3 spans 13 amino acids.

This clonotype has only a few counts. The CDR3: CASSQVSGIFTGELFF. In DNA, the CDR3 is TGCGCCAGCAGCCAAGTTAGCGGAATATTCACCGGGGAGCTGTTTTTT. V gene TRBV4-3 combines with J gene TRBJ2-2; weak D call: TRBD2 (6 bases). Germline V lookup: CDR1 LGHNA, CDR2 YSLEER. V lost 1 base to trimming and J lost 4 bases, with 13 bases between them. The CDR3 extends over 16 amino acids.

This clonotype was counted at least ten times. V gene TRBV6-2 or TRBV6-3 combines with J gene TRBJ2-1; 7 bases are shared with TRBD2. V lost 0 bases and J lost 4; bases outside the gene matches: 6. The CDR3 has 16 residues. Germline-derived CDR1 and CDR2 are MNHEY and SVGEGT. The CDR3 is CASSYSIGTTYNEQFF. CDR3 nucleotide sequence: TGTGCCAGCAGTTACTCGATCGGGACTACGTACAATGAGCAGTTCTTC.

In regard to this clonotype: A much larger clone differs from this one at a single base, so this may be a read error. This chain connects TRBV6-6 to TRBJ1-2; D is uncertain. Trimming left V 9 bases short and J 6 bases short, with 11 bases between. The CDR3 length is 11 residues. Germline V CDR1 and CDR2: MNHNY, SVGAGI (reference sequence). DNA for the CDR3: TGTGCCAGTCAGCAGTACGATGGCTACACCTTC. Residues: CASQQYDGYTF.

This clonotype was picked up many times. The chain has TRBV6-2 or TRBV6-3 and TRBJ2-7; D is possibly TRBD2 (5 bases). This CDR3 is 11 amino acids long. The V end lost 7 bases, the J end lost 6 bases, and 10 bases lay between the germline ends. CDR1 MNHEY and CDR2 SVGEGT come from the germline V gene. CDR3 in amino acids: CASTEGGEQYF. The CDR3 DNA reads TGTGCCAGCACCGAGGGCGGCGAGCAGTACTTC.

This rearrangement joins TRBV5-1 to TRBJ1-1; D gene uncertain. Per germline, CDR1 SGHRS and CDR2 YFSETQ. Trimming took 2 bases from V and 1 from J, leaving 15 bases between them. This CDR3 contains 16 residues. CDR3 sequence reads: CASSFLPPESNTEAFF. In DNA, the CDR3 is TGCGCCAGCAGCTTTTTGCCCCCCGAGTCGAACACTGAAGCTTTCTTT.

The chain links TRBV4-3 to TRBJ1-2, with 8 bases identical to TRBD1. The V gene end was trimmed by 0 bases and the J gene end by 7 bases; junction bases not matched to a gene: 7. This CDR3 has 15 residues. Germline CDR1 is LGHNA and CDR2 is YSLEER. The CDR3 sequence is CASSQDIRGPVGYTF. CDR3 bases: TGCGCCAGCAGCCAAGATATCAGGGGGCCGGTTGGCTACACCTTC.